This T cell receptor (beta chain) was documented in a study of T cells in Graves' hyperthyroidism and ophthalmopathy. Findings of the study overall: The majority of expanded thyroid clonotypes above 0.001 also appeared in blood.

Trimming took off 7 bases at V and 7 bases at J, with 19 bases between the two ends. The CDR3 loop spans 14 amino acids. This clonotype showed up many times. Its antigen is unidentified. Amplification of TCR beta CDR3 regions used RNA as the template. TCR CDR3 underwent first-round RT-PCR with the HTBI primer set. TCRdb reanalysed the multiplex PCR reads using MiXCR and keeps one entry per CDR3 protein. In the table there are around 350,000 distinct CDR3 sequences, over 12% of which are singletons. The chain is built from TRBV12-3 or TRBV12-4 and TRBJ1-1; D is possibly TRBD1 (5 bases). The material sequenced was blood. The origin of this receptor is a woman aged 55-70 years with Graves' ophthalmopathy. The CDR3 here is CASTPRGGRGEAFF. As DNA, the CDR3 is TGTGCCAGCACCCCGCGGGGGGGAAGGGGTGAAGCTTTCTTT.